These T cell receptor beta chains were read from a single sample in a study of cytomegalovirus exposure and HLA in healthy donors. The protocol was immunoSEQ multiplex PCR, while the TCRdb copy is restricted to in-frame clones and leaves out a portion. The top ten hold approximately 3.3% of the sample, which has some 120,000 clones, approximately 89% seen once. The sequencing sample was made of PBMCs. The receptors here all came from a young man in good health and CMV-seronegative. Both conserved end residues are part of each CDR3. Each record gives: CDR3 protein, CDR3 DNA, D gene, V gene, J gene, clone size. D genes are given only for firm matches. Rows give clone size only sometimes, using once, few, many, or a class for an expanded clone.

CASSALDGQPQHF	TGTGCCAGCAGCGCTCTAGACGGTCAGCCCCAGCATTTT	-	TRBV7-8	TRBJ1-5	-
CASSFYMKGHFPYEQYF	TGTGCCAGCAGCTTCTATATGAAGGGACATTTCCCGTACGAGCAGTACTTC	-	TRBV11-2	TRBJ2-7	-
CASSLAYPGTANYGYTF	TGTGCCAGCAGCTTAGCTTATCCCGGGACAGCAAACTATGGCTACACCTTC	TRBD1	TRBV7-8	TRBJ1-2	-
CASSGHREGRNGYTF	TGTGCCAGCAGTGGCCACCGGGAGGGACGAAATGGCTACACCTTC	-	TRBV6-1	TRBJ1-2	-
CASIVLGTGGRNTEAFF	TGCGCCAGCATAGTCCTAGGGACAGGGGGCCGGAACACTGAAGCTTTCTTT	TRBD1	TRBV10-1	TRBJ1-1	-
CAISAQTGGNIQYF	TGTGCCATCAGTGCCCAGACAGGGGGGAACATTCAGTACTTC	TRBD1	TRBV10-3	TRBJ2-4	-
CASSPNPGLQNGYTF	TGTGCCAGCAGTCCCAACCCGGGACTACAGAATGGCTACACCTTC	-	TRBV6-5	TRBJ1-2	-
CASSSNRADYGYTF	TGTGCCAGCAGCTCGAACAGGGCGGACTATGGCTACACCTTC	-	TRBV7-9	TRBJ1-2	-
CASSQTVLTYEQYF	TGCGCCAGCAGCCAGACAGTTCTTACCTACGAGCAGTACTTC	-	TRBV4-1	TRBJ2-7	-
CASSLGAIEQFF	TGTGCCAGCAGCCTAGGGGCGATTGAGCAGTTCTTC	-	TRBV25-1	TRBJ2-1	-
CASSLAGYTEAFF	TGCGCCAGCAGCTTGGCAGGTTACACTGAAGCTTTCTTT	-	TRBV5-1	TRBJ1-1	-
CASSQTSGGPNEQFF	TGCGCCAGCAGCCAAACTAGCGGGGGGCCTAATGAGCAGTTCTTC	TRBD2	TRBV5-1	TRBJ2-1	-
CASSFPGTGHEQYF	TGTGCCAGCAGTTTTCCCGGGACAGGCCACGAGCAGTACTTC	TRBD1	TRBV28	TRBJ2-7	-
CASSPAAQETQYF	TGTGCCAGCTCACCAGCGGCCCAAGAGACCCAGTACTTC	-	TRBV18	TRBJ2-5	-
CASSPMATVFYEQYF	TGTGCCAGCAGCCCAATGGCGACAGTATTCTACGAGCAGTACTTC	-	TRBV7-9	TRBJ2-7	few
CASSSLQGSSSGELFF	TGTGCCAGCAGCAGTTTACAGGGGTCAAGCTCCGGGGAGCTGTTTTTT	-	TRBV21-1	TRBJ2-2	-
CASSLRQGGYTF	TGTGCCAGCAGCTTAAGGCAGGGGGGCTACACCTTC	-	TRBV7-2	TRBJ1-2	-
CASSVSQGPNYGYTF	TGTGCCAGCAGCGTATCACAGGGACCTAACTATGGCTACACCTTC	-	TRBV7-9	TRBJ1-2	-
CASNYEQGSYEQYF	TGTGCCAGCAACTACGAACAGGGATCCTACGAGCAGTACTTC	-	TRBV2	TRBJ2-7	-
CASSPGQDQAGNTIYF	TGTGCCAGCTCACCCGGACAGGATCAGGCTGGAAACACCATATATTTT	TRBD1	TRBV18	TRBJ1-3	-
CASSKGRERVRLFYNEQFF	TGTGCCAGCAGCAAGGGGAGGGAAAGGGTGAGACTTTTCTACAATGAGCAGTTCTTC	-	TRBV21-1	TRBJ2-1	-
CASTRQGLNTGELFF	TGTGCCAGCACCCGACAGGGATTAAACACCGGGGAGCTGTTTTTT	TRBD1	TRBV9	TRBJ2-2	-
CASSPVAQNSNQPQHF	TGTGCCAGCTCACCAGTCGCACAGAATAGCAATCAGCCCCAGCATTTT	-	TRBV18	TRBJ1-5	-
CASSLATVTNEKLFF	TGTGCCAGCAGCTTAGCAACAGTAACTAATGAAAAACTGTTTTTT	-	TRBV7-9	TRBJ1-4	-
CASIPAGGGTDTQYF	TGTGCCAGCATCCCGGCCGGGGGTGGCACAGATACGCAGTATTTT	-	TRBV6-1	TRBJ2-3	-
CASSQEAQGQYEQYF	TGCGCCAGCAGCCAAGAGGCACAGGGTCAATACGAGCAGTACTTC	-	TRBV4-1	TRBJ2-7	few
CASRHRGRETQYF	TGTGCCAGCAGACACAGGGGGAGGGAGACCCAGTACTTC	TRBD1	TRBV7-9	TRBJ2-5	-
CAAGSPPENEQFF	TGTGCCGCCGGCTCTCCTCCGGAGAATGAGCAGTTCTTC	-	TRBV10-3	TRBJ2-1	-
CASSLGQENTIYF	TGTGCCAGCAGTTTAGGCCAAGAAAACACCATATATTTT	-	TRBV28	TRBJ1-3	-
CASSLTHRGNTGELFF	TGTGCCAGCAGCTTAACGCACAGGGGTAACACCGGGGAGCTGTTTTTT	TRBD1	TRBV7-3	TRBJ2-2	-
CASSLDTGAAQYF	TGTGCCAGCAGCTTAGATACAGGGGCGGCCCAGTACTTC	TRBD1	TRBV7-8	TRBJ2-5	-
CASSWGRGPNTGELFF	TGTGCCAGCAGCTGGGGCCGAGGACCGAACACCGGGGAGCTGTTTTTT	-	TRBV11-3	TRBJ2-2	-
CASSHRQGSYGYTF	TGTGCCAGCAGCCACCGACAGGGTAGCTATGGCTACACCTTC	TRBD1	TRBV13	TRBJ1-2	-